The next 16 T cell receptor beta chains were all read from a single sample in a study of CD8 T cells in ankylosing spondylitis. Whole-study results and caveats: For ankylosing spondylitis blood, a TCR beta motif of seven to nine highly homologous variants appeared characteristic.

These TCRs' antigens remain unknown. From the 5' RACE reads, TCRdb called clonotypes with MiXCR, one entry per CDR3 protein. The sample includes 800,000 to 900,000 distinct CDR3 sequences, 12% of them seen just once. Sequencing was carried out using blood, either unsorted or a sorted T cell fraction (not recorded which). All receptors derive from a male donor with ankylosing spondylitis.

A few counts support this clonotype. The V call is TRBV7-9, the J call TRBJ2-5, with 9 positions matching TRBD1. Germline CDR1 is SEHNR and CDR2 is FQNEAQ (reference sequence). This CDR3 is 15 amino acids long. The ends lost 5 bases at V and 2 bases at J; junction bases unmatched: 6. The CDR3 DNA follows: TGTGCCAGCAGCCAGGGACAGGGACGGCAAGAGACCCAGTACTTC. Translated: CASSQGQGRQETQYF.

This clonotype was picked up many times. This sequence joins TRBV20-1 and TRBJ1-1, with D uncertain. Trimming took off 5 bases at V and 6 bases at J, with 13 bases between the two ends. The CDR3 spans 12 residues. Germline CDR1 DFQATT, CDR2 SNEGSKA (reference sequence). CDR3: CSARRPPPEAFF. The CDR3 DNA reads TGCAGTGCTCGTCGGCCACCCCCTGAAGCTTTCTTT.

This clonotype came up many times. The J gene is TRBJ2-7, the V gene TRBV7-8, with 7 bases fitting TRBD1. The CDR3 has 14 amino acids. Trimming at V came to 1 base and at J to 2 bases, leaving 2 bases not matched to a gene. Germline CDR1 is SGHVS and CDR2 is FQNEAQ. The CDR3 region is CASSLVGTAYEQYF. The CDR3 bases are TGTGCCAGCAGCTTAGTAGGGACAGCCTACGAGCAGTACTTC.

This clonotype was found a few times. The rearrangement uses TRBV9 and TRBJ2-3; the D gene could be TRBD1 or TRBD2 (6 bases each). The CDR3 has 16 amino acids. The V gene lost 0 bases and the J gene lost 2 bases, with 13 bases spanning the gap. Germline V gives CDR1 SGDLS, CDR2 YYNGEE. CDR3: CASSVGGGRNTDTQYF. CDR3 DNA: TGTGCCAGCAGCGTAGGTGGGGGGCGTAACACAGATACGCAGTATTTT.

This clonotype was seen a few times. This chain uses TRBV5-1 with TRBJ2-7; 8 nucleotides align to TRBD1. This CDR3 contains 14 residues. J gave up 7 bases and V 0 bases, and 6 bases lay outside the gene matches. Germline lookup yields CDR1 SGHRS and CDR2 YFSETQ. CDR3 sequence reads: CASSLDGQGREQYF. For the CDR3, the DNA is TGCGCCAGCAGCTTGGACGGACAGGGCCGGGAGCAGTACTTC. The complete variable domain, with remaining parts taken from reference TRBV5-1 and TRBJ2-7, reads KAGVTQTPRYLIKTRGQQVTLSCSPISGHRSVSWYQQTPGQGLQFLFEYFSETQRNKGNFPGRFSGRQFSNSRSEMNVSTLELGDSALYLCASSLDGQGREQYFGPGTRLTVT.

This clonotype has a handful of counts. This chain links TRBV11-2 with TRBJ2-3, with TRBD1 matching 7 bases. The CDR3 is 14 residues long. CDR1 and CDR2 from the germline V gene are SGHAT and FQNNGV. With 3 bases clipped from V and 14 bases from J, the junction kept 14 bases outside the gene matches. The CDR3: CASSLGTGVGAWYF. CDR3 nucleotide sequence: TGTGCCAGCAGCTTGGGCACAGGGGTGGGAGCTTGGTATTTT.

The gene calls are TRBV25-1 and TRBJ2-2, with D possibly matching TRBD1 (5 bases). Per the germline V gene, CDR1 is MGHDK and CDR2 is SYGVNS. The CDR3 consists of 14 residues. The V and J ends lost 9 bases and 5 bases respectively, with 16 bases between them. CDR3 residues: CASRGLGLTGELFF. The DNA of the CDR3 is TGTGCCAGTAGGGGTTTGGGTCTAACCGGGGAGCTGTTTTTT.

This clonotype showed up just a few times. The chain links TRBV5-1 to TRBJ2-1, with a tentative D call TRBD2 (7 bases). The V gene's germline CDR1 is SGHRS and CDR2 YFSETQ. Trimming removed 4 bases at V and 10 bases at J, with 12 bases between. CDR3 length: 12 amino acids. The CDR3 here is CASSAGGREQFF. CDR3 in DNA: TGCGCCAGCAGCGCCGGGGGGCGGGAGCAGTTCTTC.

This chain's CDR3 is CASSYFPGSGTREQFF. The CDR3 DNA is TGTGCCAGCTCCTACTTCCCGGGTAGCGGGACTCGAGAGCAGTTCTTC. This chain uses TRBV3-1 with TRBJ2-1; 8 bases align to TRBD2. Germline CDR1 is LGHDT and CDR2 is YNNKEL (reference sequence). The CDR3 is 16 residues long. V lost 8 bases, J lost 10 bases, and 19 bases stayed unmatched.

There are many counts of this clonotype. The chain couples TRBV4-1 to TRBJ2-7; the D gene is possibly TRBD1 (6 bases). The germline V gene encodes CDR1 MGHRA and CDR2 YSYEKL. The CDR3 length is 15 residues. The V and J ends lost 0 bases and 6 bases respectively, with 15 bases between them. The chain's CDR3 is CASSQDQGHLSEQYF. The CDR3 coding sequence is TGCGCCAGCAGCCAAGATCAGGGACATCTTAGCGAGCAGTACTTC.

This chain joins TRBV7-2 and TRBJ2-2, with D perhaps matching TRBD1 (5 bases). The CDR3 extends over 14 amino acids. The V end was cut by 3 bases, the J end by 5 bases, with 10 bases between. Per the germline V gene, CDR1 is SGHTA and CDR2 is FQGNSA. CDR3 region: CASSFSRATGELFF. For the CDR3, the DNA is TGTGCCAGCAGCTTTAGCAGGGCGACCGGGGAGCTGTTTTTT.

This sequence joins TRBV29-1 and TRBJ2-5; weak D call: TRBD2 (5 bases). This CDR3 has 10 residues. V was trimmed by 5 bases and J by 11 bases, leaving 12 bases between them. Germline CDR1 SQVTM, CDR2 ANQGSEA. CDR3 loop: CSVKDWMQYF. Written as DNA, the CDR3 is TGCAGCGTTAAGGACTGGATGCAGTACTTC.

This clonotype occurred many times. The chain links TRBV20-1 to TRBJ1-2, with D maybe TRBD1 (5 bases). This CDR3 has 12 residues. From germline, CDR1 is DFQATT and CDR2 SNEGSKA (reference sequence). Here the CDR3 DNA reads TGCAGCGCGGGGGAGGCCCACTATGGCTACACCTTC. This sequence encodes CSAGEAHYGYTF.

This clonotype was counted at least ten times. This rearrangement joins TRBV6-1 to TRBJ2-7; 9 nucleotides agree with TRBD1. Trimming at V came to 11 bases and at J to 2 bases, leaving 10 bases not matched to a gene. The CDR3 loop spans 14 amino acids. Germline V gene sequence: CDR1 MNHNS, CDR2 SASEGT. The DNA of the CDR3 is TGTGCCGTCAAGGGGGGACAGGGCACCTACGAGCAGTACTTC. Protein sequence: CAVKGGQGTYEQYF.

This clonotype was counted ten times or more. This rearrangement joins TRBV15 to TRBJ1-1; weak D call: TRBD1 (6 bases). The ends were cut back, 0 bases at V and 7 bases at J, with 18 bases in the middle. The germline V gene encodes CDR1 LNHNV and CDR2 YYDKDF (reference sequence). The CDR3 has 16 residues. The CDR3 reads CATSRDRAQGQNEAFF. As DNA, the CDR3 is TGTGCCACCAGCAGAGATAGAGCCCAGGGGCAGAATGAAGCTTTCTTT. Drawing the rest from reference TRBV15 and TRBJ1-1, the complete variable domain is DAMVIQNPRYQVTQFGKPVTLSCSQTLNHNVMYWYQQKSSQAPKLLFHYYDKDFNNEADTPDNFQSRRPNTSFCFLDIRSPGLGDTAMYLCATSRDRAQGQNEAFFGQGTRLTVV.

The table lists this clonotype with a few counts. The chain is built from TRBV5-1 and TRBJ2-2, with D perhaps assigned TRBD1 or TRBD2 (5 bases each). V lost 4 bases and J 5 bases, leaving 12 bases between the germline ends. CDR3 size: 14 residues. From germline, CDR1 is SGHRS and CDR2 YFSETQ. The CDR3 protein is CASSGTGLTGELFF. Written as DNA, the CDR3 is TGCGCCAGCAGCGGGACGGGGCTTACCGGGGAGCTGTTTTTT.